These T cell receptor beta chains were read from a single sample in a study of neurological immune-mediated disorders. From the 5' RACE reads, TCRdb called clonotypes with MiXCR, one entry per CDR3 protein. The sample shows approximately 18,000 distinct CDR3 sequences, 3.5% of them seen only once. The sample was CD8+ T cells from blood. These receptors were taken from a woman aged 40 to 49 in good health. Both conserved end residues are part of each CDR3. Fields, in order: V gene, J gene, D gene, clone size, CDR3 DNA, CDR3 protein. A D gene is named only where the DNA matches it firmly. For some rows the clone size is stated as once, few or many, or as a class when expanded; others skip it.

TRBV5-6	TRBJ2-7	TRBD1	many	TGTGCCAGCAGCCTTCGGGACAGCCCTACCTACGAGCAGTACTTC	CASSLRDSPTYEQYF
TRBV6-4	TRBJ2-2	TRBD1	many	TGTGCCAGCAGTGACTCACAGGGGGCCACCGGGGAGCTGTTTTTT	CASSDSQGATGELFF
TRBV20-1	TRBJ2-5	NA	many	TGCCGTGCGTTTCAGCCCTGGGGCGCACAAGAGACCCAGTACTTC	CRAFQPWGAQETQYF
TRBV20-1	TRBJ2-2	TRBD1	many	TGCAGTGCTAGAAAGGACAGGGGGCTTAGCGGGGAGCTGTTTTTT	CSARKDRGLSGELFF
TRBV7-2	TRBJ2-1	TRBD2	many	TGTGCCAGCAGCGGCCCGACTAGCGGAAATTACAATGAGCAGTTCTTC	CASSGPTSGNYNEQFF
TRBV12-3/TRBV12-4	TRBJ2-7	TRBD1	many	TGTGCCAGCAGTTTGGGGGACAGGGGATCCCTCGAGCAGTACTTC	CASSLGDRGSLEQYF
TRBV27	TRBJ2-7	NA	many	TGTGCCAGCAGTCCGGGGTTATTGTCCTACGAGCAGTACTTC	CASSPGLLSYEQYF
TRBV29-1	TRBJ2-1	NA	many	TGCAGCGTGTCGCCGCGGGAACCCAATGAGCAGTTCTTC	CSVSPREPNEQFF
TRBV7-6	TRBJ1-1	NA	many	TGTGCCAGCAGCTCACAAGAGGGGAACACTGAAGCTTTCTTT	CASSSQEGNTEAFF
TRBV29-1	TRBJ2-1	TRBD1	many	TGCAGCGTCAGACAGGGCAATGAGCAGTTCTTC	CSVRQGNEQFF
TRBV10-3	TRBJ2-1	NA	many	TGTGCCATCAGTGAGACTACCGGGACGCAAAACAATGAGCAGTTCTTC	CAISETTGTQNNEQFF
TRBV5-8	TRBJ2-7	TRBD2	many	TGTGCCAGCAGCCCAGCGGGATCCTCGTACGAGCAGTACTTC	CASSPAGSSYEQYF
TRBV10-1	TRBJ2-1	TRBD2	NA	TGCGCCAGCAGCCTACTAGCGGGAGGGCGGGAGCAGTTCTTC	CASSLLAGGREQFF
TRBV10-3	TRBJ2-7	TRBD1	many	TGTGCCATCACGGGACAGCGAAACTACGAGCAGTACTTC	CAITGQRNYEQYF
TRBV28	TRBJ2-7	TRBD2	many	TGTGCCAGCAGTTTCGAAGCGGGGGGCTCCTACGAGCAGTACTTC	CASSFEAGGSYEQYF
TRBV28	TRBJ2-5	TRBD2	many	TGTGCCAGCAGGTCAGCGGGAGGGCCTGGGGAGACCCAGTACTTC	CASRSAGGPGETQYF
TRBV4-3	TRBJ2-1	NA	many	TGCGCCAGCAGCCGGGACACCCTAAGCGGGCAGAGGGAGCAGTTCTTC	CASSRDTLSGQREQFF
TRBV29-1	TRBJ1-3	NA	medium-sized	TGCAGCCATCAGGACAGCAGCTCTGGAAACACCATATATTTT	CSHQDSSSGNTIYF
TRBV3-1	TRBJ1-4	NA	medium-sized	TGTGCCAGCAGCCAAAAGACGGGAGGCGGAAAACTGTTTTTT	CASSQKTGGGKLFF
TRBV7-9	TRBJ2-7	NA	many	TGTGCCAGCAGTTCCGGTGGGGGGCCGGACGAGCAGTACTTC	CASSSGGGPDEQYF
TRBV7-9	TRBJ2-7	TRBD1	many	TGTGCCAGCAGCGACCAGGGACAGGACTACGAGCAGTACTTC	CASSDQGQDYEQYF
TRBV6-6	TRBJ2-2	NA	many	TGTGCCAGCAGTTACTCGGAGGAGGTCGGGGAGCTGTTTTTT	CASSYSEEVGELFF
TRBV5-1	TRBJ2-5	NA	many	TGCGCCAGCAGCTTGTGGCAGGGTCGGTCGGGAGAGACCCAGTACTTC	CASSLWQGRSGETQYF
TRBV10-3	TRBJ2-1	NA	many	TGTGCCATCAGGAATGGCCCGGGGCAGTTCTTC	CAIRNGPGQFF
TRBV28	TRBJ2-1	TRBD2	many	TGTGCCAGCAGTTTAACCGGGAGGAATAATGGAGAGCAGTTCTTC	CASSLTGRNNGEQFF
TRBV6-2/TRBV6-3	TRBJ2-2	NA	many	TGTGCCGGGGAGACTGGGAACACCGGGGAGCTGTTTTTT	CAGETGNTGELFF
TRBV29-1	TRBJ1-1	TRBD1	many	TGCAGCGTGGTACAGGGGGCGAACACTGAAGCTTTCTTT	CSVVQGANTEAFF
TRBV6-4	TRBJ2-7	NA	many	TGTGCCAGCAGTGAACAAGAAGAATCCTACGAGCAGTACTTC	CASSEQEESYEQYF
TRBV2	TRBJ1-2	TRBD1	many	TGTGCCAGCAACGACAGGGACCTGAAGGGCTACACCTTC	CASNDRDLKGYTF
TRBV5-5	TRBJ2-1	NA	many	TGTGCCAGCAGCTTCCGACCAGGATCCAATGAGCAGTTCTTC	CASSFRPGSNEQFF
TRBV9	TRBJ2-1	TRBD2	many	TGTGCCAGCGCGGGAGGCCCGTACAATGAGCAGTTCTTC	CASAGGPYNEQFF
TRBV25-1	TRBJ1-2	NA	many	TGTGCCAGCAGTGAATATGGGCAGCTCTATGGCTACACCTTC	CASSEYGQLYGYTF
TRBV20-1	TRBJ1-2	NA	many	TGCAGTGCTAGAGACCGGACGGGGGGCTACTATGGCTACACCTTC	CSARDRTGGYYGYTF
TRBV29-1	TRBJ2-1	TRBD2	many	TGCAGCGTGGTCCCGACTAGCGGGAGGTCCTACAATGAGCAGTTCTTC	CSVVPTSGRSYNEQFF
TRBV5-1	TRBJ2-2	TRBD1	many	TGCGCCAGCAGCCCCTTGACCAATGACAGGGGTGAAGGCGGGGAGCTGTTTTTT	CASSPLTNDRGEGGELFF
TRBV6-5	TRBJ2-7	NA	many	TGTGCCAGCAGTGACCCGGGAGACACCTACGAGCAGTACTTC	CASSDPGDTYEQYF
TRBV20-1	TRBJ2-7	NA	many	TGCAGTGCTGGGGGGCGGGAGCGGATTCCCTACGAGCAGTACTTC	CSAGGRERIPYEQYF
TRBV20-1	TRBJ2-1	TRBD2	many	TGCAGTGCCGAGGGACTAGCGGGGGCTAACAATGAGCAGTTCTTC	CSAEGLAGANNEQFF
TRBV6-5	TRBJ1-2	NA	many	TGTGCCAGCAGTTACGGGGGCATGGACGAAGGCTACACCTTC	CASSYGGMDEGYTF
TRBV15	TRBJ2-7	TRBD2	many	TGTGCCACCAACCCCTCGGGCCAAGTAGGACGGGAGGCTCCCGAGCAGTACTTC	CATNPSGQVGREAPEQYF
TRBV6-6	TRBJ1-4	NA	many	TGTGCCAGCAGTGCGCCTGGGCTGGTAGATGAAAAACTGTTTTTT	CASSAPGLVDEKLFF